This entry describes one TCR beta chain. No cognate antigen has been identified for it. One end of the junction is discordant with germline, which a read error may explain. Systemically healthy Caucasian individuals from Russia, roughly 40 in total and aged roughly 6 to 100 years, were included as donors. About 9.8 milliliters of peripheral blood were drawn from each donor into EDTA-treated Vacutainer tubes. Ficoll-Paque density-gradient centrifugation was used to isolate PBMCs, with at least 6.5 million per sample. Trizol reagent was used to extract total RNA from PBMCs, with at least 5.5 micrograms per sample. For every donor, an aliquot of PBMCs went through flow cytometry to measure the percentages of naive CD45RAhigh/CD27high T cells. The data derive from a study of blood T cells in healthy people across ages (dated by TCRdb to about 2015). Regarding the study in general: In model experiments, roughly one uniquely barcoded TCR beta cDNA molecule per two T cells was captured by template switching. To avoid experimental bias, donors of different ages were distributed randomly across sequencing lanes. The donors were split into four age groups: young (average around 17 years), middle-aged (about 40), aged (62) and long-lived (over 80). To track age-related changes in TCR beta repertoire diversity, the study relied on deep sequencing normalized with unique cDNA molecular identifiers. For two donors (one aged 18 to 30 and one aged 80 or older), the study analyzed two additional independent replicas of 1 million unique cDNA reads from the same blood draw.

The paper's findings and limits, for the study overall: Compared with the aged group, the long-lived group had more naive CD4+ T cells, fewer expanded clones and increased TCR diversity, a pattern suggesting age selection. Bulk unsorted PBMC profiling prevented conclusive comparison of naive and antigen-experienced compartments. The CMV infection status of donors was not known, potentially confounding age-related changes in expanded clonotypes. Observed TCR beta diversity correlated strongly with the percentage of naive T cells measured by flow cytometry. As age increased, observed TCR beta diversity per million T cells dropped in a roughly linear way, and a significant reduction was already evident by age 40. Estimates of total diversity based on one million sequenced T cells were regarded as lower bounds and as underestimates.

The protocol used for the library was 5' RACE. The sample was run on an Illumina HiSeq 2500. The second PCR ran for roughly 7 to 11 cycles and used a J-beta primer mix along with a sample-barcoded 5' primer. A unique molecular identifier was introduced onto each TCR beta cDNA molecule by a template-switch 5' adaptor carrying 12 random nucleotides. At least 2.5 million CDR3-containing paired-end reads were obtained from each sample. All of the RNA was converted into first-strand cDNA using the Mint cDNA synthesis kit, with a TRBC-specific oligonucleotide serving as the primer. Following uracil-DNA glycosylase treatment, all cDNA underwent a first 18-cycle PCR with the universal primers M1SS and BC2_uni_R. Per the original workflow: Each sample was normalized by randomly selecting 1 million high-quality reads, each carrying a distinct molecular identifier. Reads with shared molecular identifiers were discarded instead of being binned into consensus sequences. MiTCR, run with a Q25 quality threshold and the strictest error-elimination algorithm, handled CDR3 identification, clonotype clustering and error correction. A nonparametric unseen species model using Euler transformation provided a lower-bound estimate of total TCR beta diversity. Through fastp at Q25 and MiXCR, TCRdb rebuilt clones from the public reads, retaining in-frame beta chains. For every CDR3 protein sequence, its rows merge into one entry that carries the most common genes and DNA. TCRdb, not the authors, supplied the V and J calls. Present in this sample are more than 1.4 million distinct CDR3 sequences, 35% to 45% of which were seen just once. The ten biggest clones cover roughly 7.9% of the sample.

This sequence originates from a woman aged 18 to 35 in good health. The sequencing sample was made of blood.

The DNA reads TGTGCCAGCAGTTTAAGTAGCCCGAATACCGGGGAGCTGTTTTTT. The translation is CASSLSSPNTGELFF. The chain couples TRBV12-3 or TRBV12-4 to TRBJ2-2; the D gene cannot be resolved reliably. Inclusive of the bounding cysteine and phenylalanine, the CDR3 is 15 residues long. Only the CDR3 DNA stays, 45 bases, in frame from base 1.